This TCR beta chain was observed in a study of Ad26.COV2.S vaccination and SARS-CoV-2 variants. Findings and caveats of the study: The analyses of TCR breadth and depth may have understated the size of total T cell responses.

The junction had 8 bases not matched to a gene; V was cut back by 5 bases and J by 2 bases. Germline V gene sequence: CDR1 SGHTA, CDR2 FQGNSA. CDR3 length: 15 amino acids. The treatment denotes: roughly 20 received Ad26.COV2.S at low or high dose, single or two shots; five or six received placebo; per-sample allocation not given. It was on day 63 after the first vaccine or placebo injection that samples were taken. Only in-frame clones appear in the TCRdb table, and some are missing; sequencing was by immunoSEQ multiplex PCR. The data contain about 680,000 clones, roughly 90% of them singletons. A note on this clone: Its antigen is still unknown.

The source was peripheral blood, collected in a trial of Ad26.COV2.S vaccine versus placebo. The clonotype comes from a person aged 18-65 years who received the Ad26.COV2.S COVID-19 vaccine or a placebo. This chain links TRBV7-2 with TRBJ1-2; 7 nucleotides match TRBD1. CDR3 sequence (DNA): TGTGCCAGCAGCAAATCCGGGACAGTGAACTATGGCTACACCTTC. It codes for CASSKSGTVNYGYTF. Based on the CDR3 plus reference TRBV7-2 and TRBJ1-2, the full variable domain is GAGVSQSPSNKVTEKGKDVELRCDPISGHTALYWYRQSLGQGLEFLIYFQGNSAPDKSGLPSDRFSAERTGGSVSTLTIQRTQQEDSAVYLCASSKSGTVNYGYTFGSGTRLTVV.